This T cell receptor beta chain came from a study of blood T cell repertoires in COVID-19. Those enrolled, adults aged roughly 18 to 100 years, came from about 24 US areas. Cohorts were determined from participant-reported clinical history. Trimming removed 6 bases at V and 2 bases at J, with 19 bases between. The germline V gene has CDR1 MNHEY and CDR2 SVGEGT. There are 16 residues in the CDR3. Assay: immunoSEQ multiplex PCR; the TCRdb copy retains only in-frame clones and omits some. The table lists some 200,000 clones, 70% to 90% of them singletons. V gene TRBV6-2 or TRBV6-3 combines with J gene TRBJ1-1; maybe TRBD1 (6 bases). This receptor was taken from a young woman who had recovered from COVID-19. Sample: PBMCs or T cells enriched from blood (not recorded which). The CDR3 loop is CASSPNLNRVNTEAFF. In DNA, the CDR3 is TGTGCCAGCAGCCCTAACTTGAACAGGGTTAACACTGAAGCTTTCTTT.